A single TCR beta chain is shown here with its context. CDR3 size: 15 residues. V was trimmed by 8 bases and J by 0 bases, leaving 17 bases between them. This record comes from a study of patients and donors after allogeneic stem cell transplantation. A single record per CDR3 protein comes from TCRdb applying MiXCR to the RT-PCR reads. Of hundreds of thousands of distinct CDR3 sequences listed, about a sixth are singletons. This TCR was recovered from a human donor who was either an allogeneic HSCT recipient or a stem cell or donor lymphocyte infusion donor (not recorded which). It is not recorded whose cells these are; they may come from a transplant donor. Material: blood, either unsorted or a sorted T cell fraction (not recorded which). The chain uses TRBV12-3 or TRBV12-4 and TRBJ2-7; D possibly corresponds to TRBD2 (6 bases). The CDR3 region is CASRESGLNSYEQYF. In nucleotides, the CDR3 is TGTGCCAGCCGAGAAAGCGGGCTGAACTCCTACGAGCAGTACTTC.